Detailed here is one T cell receptor beta chain. With V trimmed by 0 bases and J by 5 bases, 7 bases remained unmatched. The CDR3 has 16 residues. Germline V gene sequence: CDR1 SGDLS, CDR2 YYNGEE. Use of 60 Vbeta and 13 Jbeta primers characterized the PCR. Method: immunoSEQ multiplex PCR; TCRdb's copy keeps in-frame clones and lacks some. The repertoire holds around 100,000 clones, with around three quarters as singletons. Each donor was nominally healthy when sampled (though unrecorded immune exposures were likely). This entry is derived from a study of cytomegalovirus exposure and HLA in healthy donors.

V gene TRBV9 combines with J gene TRBJ2-1; 8 positions agree with TRBD2. The sequencing input was PBMCs. This clonotype was obtained from a woman aged 18-29 years in good health and CMV-seropositive. The DNA of the CDR3 is TGTGCCAGCAGCGTAGGTCCAGCGGGGGCCAACAATGAGCAGTTCTTC. Residues: CASSVGPAGANNEQFF.